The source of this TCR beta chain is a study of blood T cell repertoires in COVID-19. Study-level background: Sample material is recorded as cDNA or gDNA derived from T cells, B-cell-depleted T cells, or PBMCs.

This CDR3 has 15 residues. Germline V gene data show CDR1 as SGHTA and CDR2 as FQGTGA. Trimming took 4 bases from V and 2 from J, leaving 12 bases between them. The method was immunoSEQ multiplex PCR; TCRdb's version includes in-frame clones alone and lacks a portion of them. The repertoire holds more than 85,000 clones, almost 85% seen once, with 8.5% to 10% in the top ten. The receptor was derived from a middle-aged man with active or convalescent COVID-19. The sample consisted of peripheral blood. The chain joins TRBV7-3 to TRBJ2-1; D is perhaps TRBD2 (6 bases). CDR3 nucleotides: TGTGCCAGCAGCTCGGAGGGGAGCCCCTACAATGAGCAGTTCTTC. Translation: CASSSEGSPYNEQFF.